Below, 32 T cell receptor beta chains from the same sample are listed, as sequenced in a study of T-cell reconstitution after alpha-beta-depleted transplantation in children. The authors prepared the TCRbeta library with unique molecular identifiers. A single record per CDR3 protein comes from TCRdb applying MiXCR to the PCR reads. Here the sample spans around 270,000 distinct CDR3 sequences, about 9.5% being singletons. Sequenced material: PBMCs, taken before TCRalphabeta/CD19-depleted stem cell transplant. These receptors all stem from a boy under two years old with acute myeloid leukemia, due to receive a stem cell transplant.

This clonotype was counted between two and nine times. J is TRBJ2-3 and V is TRBV6-1; TRBD2 agrees at 7 bases. The trim removed 0 bases at V and 11 bases at J, leaving 14 bases unmatched. Germline values: CDR1 MNHNS, CDR2 SASEGT. This CDR3 region has 16 residues. The CDR3 bases are TGTGCCAGCAGTGAAGCGCTTCCAGGCAGGGCGGGGGAGCAGTATTTT. It encodes CASSEALPGRAGEQYF.

This clonotype came up many times. The gene calls are TRBV12-3 or TRBV12-4 and TRBJ2-6, with 7 bases identical to TRBD1. The CDR3 contains 17 residues. V was clipped by 3 bases and J by 0 bases; unmatched bases: 5. CDR3 sequence reads: CASSFGRGFSGANVLTF. CDR3 in DNA: TGTGCCAGCAGTTTTGGCAGGGGGTTCTCTGGGGCCAACGTCCTGACTTTC.

The chain joins TRBV7-3 to TRBJ2-2; 8 bases align to TRBD2. Unmatched junction bases numbered 8, after V lost 4 bases and J lost 4 bases. Germline values: CDR1 SGHTA, CDR2 FQGTGA. This CDR3 is built from 16 residues. The CDR3 spells CASSSPQTSATGELFF. CDR3 in DNA: TGTGCCAGCAGCTCACCCCAGACTAGCGCCACCGGGGAGCTGTTTTTT.

The chain's CDR3 is CASSLVLGETQYF. CDR3 bases: TGCGCCAGCAGCTTGGTACTAGGGGAGACCCAGTACTTC. The chain carries TRBV5-1 and TRBJ2-5; D may be TRBD2 (5 bases). Germline CDR1 SGHRS, CDR2 YFSETQ. V shed 0 bases and J shed 5 bases, with 8 bases lying between them. This CDR3 region has 13 residues.

The table lists this clonotype with many counts. The V call is TRBV12-3 or TRBV12-4, the J call TRBJ1-1, with 10 bases lining up with TRBD1. With V trimmed by 5 bases and J by 5 bases, 11 bases remained unmatched. This CDR3 contains 16 residues. The CDR3 loop reads CASSRQGALAGTEAFF. As DNA, the CDR3 is TGTGCCAGCAGTCGACAGGGGGCTTTAGCTGGGACTGAAGCTTTCTTT.

This clonotype was counted ten times or more. The chain recombines TRBV12-3 or TRBV12-4 with TRBJ1-6, with TRBD1 identical over 8 bases. Trimming at V came to 5 bases and at J to 10 bases, leaving 10 bases not matched to a gene. CDR3 length equals 15 residues. The CDR3 is CASSPQDRARSPLHF. The CDR3 DNA reads as TGTGCCAGCAGTCCCCAGGACAGGGCGAGATCACCCCTCCACTTT.

The sample holds a few counts of this clonotype. The chain carries TRBV4-3 and TRBJ2-3; D possibly matches TRBD1 or TRBD2 (6 bases each). V was pared by 0 bases and J by 2 bases, with 12 bases between. The CDR3 sequence is 16 residues long. Germline V lookup: CDR1 LGHNA, CDR2 YSLEER. In DNA, the CDR3 is TGCGCCAGCAGCCAAGAGTGGAGGGGGTTCACAGATACGCAGTATTTT. Translated, it gives CASSQEWRGFTDTQYF.

The rearrangement uses TRBV2 and TRBJ2-7; no clear D gene. Germline CDR1 reads SNHLY; CDR2 reads FYNNEI. V was pared by 1 base and J by 3 bases, with 10 bases between. CDR3 length equals 14 residues. In nucleotides, the CDR3 is TGTGCCAGCAGTGAAGGTCCTAAGCTCTACGAGCAGTACTTC. Its protein is CASSEGPKLYEQYF.

This clonotype was seen only a few times. This chain connects TRBV3-1 to TRBJ2-1, with D possibly TRBD2 on 5 matching bases. CDR3 length: 11 amino acids. V was pared by 8 bases and J by 7 bases, with 9 bases between. Germline V CDR1 and CDR2: LGHDT, YNNKEL (reference sequence). The CDR3 sequence: CASPGWNEQFF. The CDR3 DNA sequence: TGTGCCAGCCCGGGATGGAATGAGCAGTTCTTC.

This clonotype showed up just a few times. This sequence joins TRBV20-1 and TRBJ1-3; D not resolved. V was shortened by 6 bases and J by 3 bases, with 15 bases between the two germline ends. Germline V gives CDR1 DFQATT, CDR2 SNEGSKA (reference sequence). The CDR3 totals 14 residues. DNA of the CDR3: TGCAGTGCCAAGAGGCGTAGCTATGGAAACACCATATATTTT. It is translated as CSAKRRSYGNTIYF.

Ten or more counts support this clonotype. This rearrangement joins TRBV7-9 to TRBJ2-7; D gene uncertain. This CDR3 is 13 amino acids long. Germline V gene data show CDR1 as SEHNR and CDR2 as FQNEAQ (reference sequence). With 5 bases removed from V and 4 bases from J, the gap between germline ends came to 12 bases. The CDR3 here is CASSLPRKYEQYF. CDR3 DNA: TGTGCCAGCAGCCTACCACGGAAGTACGAGCAGTACTTC.

This clonotype has ten or more counts. Germline and junction disagree at one end, which may indicate a read error. The V call is TRBV28, the J call TRBJ2-3; no definite D call. Germline CDR1 MDHEN, CDR2 SYDVKM. The CDR3 runs 13 residues. The CDR3: CATSWRIPGTQYF. The DNA of the CDR3 is TGTGCCACCAGTTGGCGAATCCCAGGTACGCAGTATTTT.

This clonotype was counted a few times. V is TRBV5-1 and J is TRBJ2-3; TRBD1 matches at 8 bases. With V trimmed by 9 bases and J by 1 base, 10 bases remained unmatched. CDR1 is SGHRS, CDR2 YFSETQ, per germline. CDR3 length equals 15 residues. CDR3 region: CATRWTGSRTDTQYF. For the CDR3, the DNA is TGCGCCACCAGATGGACAGGGTCGCGCACAGATACGCAGTATTTT.

This clonotype was observed a few times. This chain joins TRBV20-1 and TRBJ1-2; possibly TRBD1 for D (5 bases). Germline lookup yields CDR1 DFQATT and CDR2 SNEGSKA (reference sequence). This CDR3 is built from 13 residues. Trimming took 3 bases from V and 6 from J, leaving 14 bases between them. CDR3 sequence: CSARVGAGNGYTF. In DNA form, the CDR3 reads TGCAGTGCTAGGGTAGGGGCGGGGAATGGCTACACCTTC.

This clonotype has at least ten counts. The V gene is TRBV12-3 or TRBV12-4, the J gene TRBJ2-3; 7 bases line up with TRBD2. The CDR3 loop spans 14 amino acids. J lost 5 bases, V lost 7 bases, and 9 bases had no gene match. In DNA, the CDR3 is TGTGCCAGCATCTGGGGCGGGAGTGAAGATACGCAGTATTTT. Translating gives CASIWGGSEDTQYF.

The sample holds many counts of this clonotype. V usage is TRBV25-1 and J usage is TRBJ2-3; 8 positions match TRBD2. Germline-derived CDR1 and CDR2 are MGHDK and SYGVNS. CDR3 length: 17 amino acids. V lost 4 bases, J lost 3 bases, and 12 bases stayed unmatched. CDR3 region: CASSGGGSGSGTDTQYF. CDR3 coding DNA: TGTGCCAGCAGTGGGGGAGGGAGCGGGAGCGGTACAGATACGCAGTATTTT. The full variable domain, rest sourced from reference TRBV25-1 and TRBJ2-3, is EADIYQTPRYLVIGTGKKITLECSQTMGHDKMYWYQQDPGMELHLIHYSYGVNSTEKGDLSSESTVSRIRTEHFPLTLESARPSHTSQYLCASSGGGSGSGTDTQYFGPGTRLTVL.

The chain combines TRBV20-1 with TRBJ1-2, with 9 bases that match TRBD1. This CDR3 is 15 amino acids long. Per the germline V gene, CDR1 is DFQATT and CDR2 is SNEGSKA (reference sequence). V dropped 2 bases and J dropped 8; count of bases not matched to a gene: 12. The CDR3 sequence is CSARTYRDREGGYTF. In DNA, the CDR3 is TGCAGTGCTAGAACCTACCGGGACAGGGAGGGGGGCTACACCTTC.

This clonotype turned up a few times. V is TRBV7-3 and J is TRBJ2-1; D may match TRBD1 or TRBD2 (6 bases each). V lost 8 bases to trimming and J lost 8 bases, with 16 bases between them. CDR1 and CDR2 from the germline V gene are SGHTA and FQGTGA. The CDR3 is 13 amino acids. CDR3: CASASSGAHEQFF. In DNA form, the CDR3 reads TGTGCCAGCGCCTCTTCGGGGGCCCATGAGCAGTTCTTC.

This clonotype has a handful of counts. The rearrangement links TRBV29-1 to TRBJ1-5; D may be TRBD1 (6 bases). Trimming took off 4 bases at V and 6 bases at J, with 13 bases between the two ends. From germline, CDR1 is SQVTM and CDR2 ANQGSEA. The CDR3 runs 13 residues. CDR3 nucleotides: TGCAGCGTTGGGACAGTCAGGGGTCAGCCCCAGCATTTT. Protein: CSVGTVRGQPQHF. Supplemented by reference TRBV29-1 and TRBJ1-5, the full variable domain reads SAVISQKPSRDICQRGTSLTIQCQVDSQVTMMFWYRQQPGQSLTLIATANQGSEATYESGFVIDKFPISRPNLTFSTLTVSNMSPEDSSIYLCSVGTVRGQPQHFGDGTRLSIL.

As for this clonotype: This may be a read error: a much more frequent sequence differs by one nucleotide. The chain joins TRBV20-1 to TRBJ2-2; 7 bases match TRBD2. From germline, CDR1 is DFQATT and CDR2 SNEGSKA (reference sequence). This CDR3 is 15 amino acids long. This chain's CDR3 is CCARVSGTDTGELFF. The CDR3 DNA sequence: TGCTGTGCTAGAGTCAGCGGGACTGACACCGGGGAGCTGTTTTTT.

This clonotype was recorded many times. V and J are TRBV6-2 or TRBV6-3 and TRBJ1-1; tentatively, D is TRBD1 (5 bases). Germline-derived CDR1 and CDR2 are MNHEY and SVGEGT. This CDR3 is 16 amino acids long. The V end was cut by 7 bases, the J end by 0 bases, with 18 bases between. The CDR3 DNA reads as TGTGCCAGCATGGGGAAGGGGAGGTTTATGAACACTGAAGCTTTCTTT. Translated, it gives CASMGKGRFMNTEAFF.

This clonotype was seen ten or more times. This chain connects TRBV12-3 or TRBV12-4 to TRBJ1-5; D is possibly TRBD1 (5 bases). Between the trimmed V and J ends, which lost 7 bases and 7 bases, there was a span of 11 bases. This CDR3 has 12 amino acids. The CDR3 reads CASTVGAQPQHF. The CDR3 DNA is TGTGCCAGCACGGTCGGGGCACAGCCCCAGCATTTT.

This clonotype showed up many times. This CDR3 reads CASSQRQGQETQYF. Written as DNA, the CDR3 is TGTGCCAGCAGTCAACGACAGGGCCAAGAGACCCAGTACTTC. V is TRBV28 and J is TRBJ2-5, with 7 bases aligning to TRBD1. Germline V gene data show CDR1 as MDHEN and CDR2 as SYDVKM. The CDR3 is 14 residues long. V was pared by 5 bases and J by 1 base, with 4 bases of the junction left unmatched.

The genes are TRBV18 and TRBJ1-3; the D is unclear. Deletions cut 2 bases from V and 8 bases from J, with 10 bases between. The germline V gene has CDR1 KGHSH and CDR2 LQKENI. The CDR3 has 13 amino acids. The CDR3 loop reads CASSPWQADTIYF. The CDR3 nucleotides read TGTGCCAGCTCACCATGGCAGGCGGACACCATATATTTT.

This clonotype was recorded many times. This chain uses TRBV19 with TRBJ1-5; 7 bases are a match to TRBD1. The germline V gene encodes CDR1 LNHDA and CDR2 SQIVND (reference sequence). The length of the CDR3 is 14 residues. Trimming at V came to 3 bases and at J to 7 bases, leaving 6 bases not matched to a gene. CDR3 in amino acids: CASSIRQGVQPQHF. The CDR3 nucleotides read TGTGCCAGTAGTATCCGGCAGGGGGTACAGCCCCAGCATTTT.

The table lists this clonotype with many counts. The chain employs TRBV28 and TRBJ1-5; D is ambiguous. V lost 7 bases to trimming and J lost 2 bases, with 24 bases between them. CDR3 length: 18 amino acids. The germline V gene encodes CDR1 MDHEN and CDR2 SYDVKM. The CDR3 nucleotides are TGTGCCAGCAACCGTAGGTTTCCGGACGGAGAAGGCAATCAGCCCCAGCATTTT. As protein: CASNRRFPDGEGNQPQHF.

The chain is built from TRBV29-1 and TRBJ2-5, with D possibly being TRBD2 (7 bases). CDR3 length equals 17 residues. CDR1 SQVTM and CDR2 ANQGSEA come from the germline V gene. V was cut by 1 base and J by 3 bases, with 21 bases left in between. CDR3 nucleotides: TGCAGCGTTGAAGCAACAGGGAGGGACCTACTAGAAGAGACCCAGTACTTC. Protein sequence: CSVEATGRDLLEETQYF.

This clonotype was recorded at least ten times. The gene calls are TRBV7-2 and TRBJ1-1, with a tentative D call TRBD1 (6 bases). The CDR3 covers 14 residues. Germline assignment: CDR1 SGHTA and CDR2 FQGNSA. Trimming removed 7 bases at V and 1 base at J, with 13 bases between. This CDR3 reads CASKEAQGNTEAFF. CDR3 bases: TGTGCCAGCAAGGAGGCACAGGGGAACACTGAAGCTTTCTTT. Together with reference TRBV7-2 and TRBJ1-1, the CDR3 gives the full variable domain: GAGVSQSPSNKVTEKGKDVELRCDPISGHTALYWYRQSLGQGLEFLIYFQGNSAPDKSGLPSDRFSAERTGGSVSTLTIQRTQQEDSAVYLCASKEAQGNTEAFFGQGTRLTVV.

This clonotype was observed many times. This chain uses TRBV29-1 with TRBJ2-1, with 7 bases that match TRBD2. The CDR3 runs to 12 residues. After removal of 7 bases from V and 4 bases from J, the junction contained 4 bases not matched to a gene. Germline CDR1 SQVTM, CDR2 ANQGSEA. The CDR3 bases are TGCAGCGCTCGGACTAGTTACAATGAGCAGTTCTTC. It specifies CSARTSYNEQFF.

This clonotype has ten or more counts. The chain combines TRBV6-5 with TRBJ2-7, with 9 bases aligning to TRBD1. CDR1 is MNHEY and CDR2 is SVGAGI in the germline V gene. This CDR3 has 14 residues. V shed 4 bases and J 3 bases; nucleotides not matched to a gene: 4. This CDR3 is CASSFRDRVYEQYF. The CDR3 bases are TGTGCCAGCAGTTTCCGGGACAGGGTCTACGAGCAGTACTTC.

This clonotype has just a few counts. The chain recombines TRBV28 with TRBJ2-5; D ambiguous. V was cut by 3 bases and J by 0 bases, with 8 bases left in between. Germline loops: CDR1 MDHEN, CDR2 SYDVKM. This CDR3 is built from 14 residues. CDR3 in amino acids: CASSLLIDQETQYF. The CDR3 nucleotides read TGTGCCAGCAGTTTGCTCATCGACCAAGAGACCCAGTACTTC.

The V call is TRBV7-2, the J call TRBJ2-3, with 9 bases aligning to TRBD2. Germline assignment: CDR1 SGHTA and CDR2 FQGNSA. The CDR3 has 16 residues. Trimming took 0 bases from V and 5 from J; bases not matched to a gene: 6. The CDR3 nucleotides read TGTGCCAGCAGCTTAGCGCGGAGAGCGGGGGGAGATACGCAGTATTTT. Residues: CASSLARRAGGDTQYF. The full variable domain, rest sourced from reference TRBV7-2 and TRBJ2-3, is GAGVSQSPSNKVTEKGKDVELRCDPISGHTALYWYRQSLGQGLEFLIYFQGNSAPDKSGLPSDRFSAERTGGSVSTLTIQRTQQEDSAVYLCASSLARRAGGDTQYFGPGTRLTVL.